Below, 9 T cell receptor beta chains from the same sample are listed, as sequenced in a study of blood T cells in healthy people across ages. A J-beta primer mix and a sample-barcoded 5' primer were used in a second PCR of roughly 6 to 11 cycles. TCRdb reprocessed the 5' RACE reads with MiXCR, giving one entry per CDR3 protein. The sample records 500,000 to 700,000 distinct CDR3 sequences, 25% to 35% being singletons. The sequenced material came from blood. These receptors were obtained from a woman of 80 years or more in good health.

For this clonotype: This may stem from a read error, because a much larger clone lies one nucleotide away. The DNA for the CDR3 is TGTGCCAGCAGCCCCCGGGACAGCTCGAGCTCCTACAATGAGCAGTACTTC. It translates to CASSPRDSSSSYNEQYF. V and J are TRBV3-1 and TRBJ2-1; 7 nucleotides line up with TRBD1. Matching the DNA end better, TRBJ2-7 makes the J call doubtful. The CDR3 has 17 amino acids. Per the germline V gene, CDR1 is LGHDT and CDR2 is YNNKEL (reference sequence).

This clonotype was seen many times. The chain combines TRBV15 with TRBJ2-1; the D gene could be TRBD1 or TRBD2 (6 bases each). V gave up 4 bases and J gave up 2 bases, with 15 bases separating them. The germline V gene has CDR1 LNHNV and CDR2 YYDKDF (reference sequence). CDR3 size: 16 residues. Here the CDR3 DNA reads TGTGCCACCAGCATAGGCGCCGGGGGCACCTACAATGAGCAGTTCTTC. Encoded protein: CATSIGAGGTYNEQFF. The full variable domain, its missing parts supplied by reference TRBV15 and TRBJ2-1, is DAMVIQNPRYQVTQFGKPVTLSCSQTLNHNVMYWYQQKSSQAPKLLFHYYDKDFNNEADTPDNFQSRRPNTSFCFLDIRSPGLGDTAMYLCATSIGAGGTYNEQFFGPGTRLTVL.

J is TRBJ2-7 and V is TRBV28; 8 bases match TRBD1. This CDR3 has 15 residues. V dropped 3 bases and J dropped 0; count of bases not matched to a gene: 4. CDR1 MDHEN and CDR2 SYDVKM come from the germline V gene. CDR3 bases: TGTGCCAGCAGTTTTGGTGGGACAGGCTCCTACGAGCAGTACTTC. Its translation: CASSFGGTGSYEQYF.

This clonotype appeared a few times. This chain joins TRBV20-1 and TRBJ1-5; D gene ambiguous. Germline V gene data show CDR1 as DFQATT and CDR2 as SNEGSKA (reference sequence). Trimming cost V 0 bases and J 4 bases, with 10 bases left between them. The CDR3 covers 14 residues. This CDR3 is CSARDPAGNQPQHF. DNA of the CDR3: TGCAGTGCTAGAGATCCGGCAGGAAATCAGCCCCAGCATTTT.

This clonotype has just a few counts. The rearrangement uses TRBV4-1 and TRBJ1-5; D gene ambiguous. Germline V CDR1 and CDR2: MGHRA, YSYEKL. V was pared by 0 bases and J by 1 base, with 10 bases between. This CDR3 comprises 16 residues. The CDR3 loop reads CASSQDGQLSNQPQHF. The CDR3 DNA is TGCGCCAGCAGCCAAGATGGGCAGTTAAGCAATCAGCCCCAGCATTTT.

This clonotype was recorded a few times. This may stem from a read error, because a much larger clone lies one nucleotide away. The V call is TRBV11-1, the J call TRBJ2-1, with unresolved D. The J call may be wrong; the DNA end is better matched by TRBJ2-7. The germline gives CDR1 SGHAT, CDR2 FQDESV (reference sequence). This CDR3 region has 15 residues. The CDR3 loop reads CASSADGGSYNEQYF. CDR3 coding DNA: TGTGCCAGCAGCGCGGACGGTGGATCCTACAATGAGCAGTACTTC.

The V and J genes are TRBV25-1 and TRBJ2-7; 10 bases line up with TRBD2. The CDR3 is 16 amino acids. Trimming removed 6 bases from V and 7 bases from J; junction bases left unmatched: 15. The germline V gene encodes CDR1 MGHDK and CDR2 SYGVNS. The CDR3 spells CASRNTSGDFYNEQYF. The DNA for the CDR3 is TGTGCCAGCAGAAATACTAGCGGGGATTTCTACAATGAGCAGTACTTC.

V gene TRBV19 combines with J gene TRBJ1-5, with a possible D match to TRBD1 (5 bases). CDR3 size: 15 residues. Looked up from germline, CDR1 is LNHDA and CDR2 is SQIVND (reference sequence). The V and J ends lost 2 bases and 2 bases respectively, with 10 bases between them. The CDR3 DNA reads TGTGCCAGTAGTATATCCCGGGGGGGCAATCAGCCCCAGCATTTT. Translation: CASSISRGGNQPQHF.

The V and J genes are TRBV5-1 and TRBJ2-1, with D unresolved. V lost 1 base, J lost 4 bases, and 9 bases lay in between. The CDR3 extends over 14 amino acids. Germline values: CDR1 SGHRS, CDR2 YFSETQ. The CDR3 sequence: CASSLSGEYNEQFF. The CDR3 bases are TGCGCCAGCAGCTTGTCCGGAGAATACAATGAGCAGTTCTTC.